This TCR beta chain was recovered during a study of beta chain features in type 1 diabetes. Findings and limits, study-wide: Cells that show high TCR expression could be over-represented by cDNA sequencing. Within the patient group, naive, central memory and Treg TCRB repertoires appeared more similar to each other than within healthy donors.

Averaging about 120 mL, one heparinised blood draw was given by each donor. The V end lost 0 bases, the J end lost 0 bases, and 12 bases lay between the germline ends. This CDR3 region has 16 residues. Per germline, CDR1 GTSNPN and CDR2 SVGIG (reference sequence). Only a few counts were recorded for this clone. No antigen is known for it. The entirety of the isolated RNA underwent reverse transcription, so expressed TCRB transcripts were sequenced. Profiling relied on immunoSEQ multiplex PCR, and the TCRdb table lists in-frame clones only, not all of them. Found here are 200,000 to 250,000 clones, about 11% of them singletons; the top ten hold less than 1.5%.

The TCR comes from a man aged 18 to 29 in good health. The V and J genes are TRBV30 and TRBJ2-1, with D possibly being TRBD2 (6 bases). Material: central memory CD4+ T cells from blood. The CDR3 here is CAWSVLGLSSYNEQFF. In nucleotides, the CDR3 is TGTGCCTGGAGTGTCTTAGGACTAAGCTCCTACAATGAGCAGTTCTTC.